Below are 5 T cell receptor beta chains sequenced from a single sample in a study of T cell responses to AZD1222 COVID-19 vaccine (dated by TCRdb to 2020 to 2022). The time point label on this specimen signifies: about 28 days (+/-7) after the second vaccine dose. The library was generated by the immunoSEQ multiplex PCR assay. TCRdb limited this immuneACCESS table to in-frame rearrangements with V and J called. A share of clones is missing; checked studies link under half to unresolved V genes, and the rest is unexplained. The sample table records about 180,000 clones; around 90% of these occur just once. The ten largest make up more than 1.5% of the sample. The sequences come from peripheral blood, collected 28 days after the second AZD1222 dose. These receptors all come from an adult who received the AZD1222 COVID-19 vaccine.

The rearrangement uses TRBV5-4 and TRBJ2-7, with TRBD2 matching over 7 bases. CDR3 length equals 10 residues. Germline V gene data show CDR1 as SGHNT and CDR2 as YYREEE (reference sequence). The trim removed 3 bases at V and 9 bases at J, leaving 0 bases unmatched. CDR3 sequence: CASSWGGQYF. The CDR3 nucleotides read TGTGCCAGCAGCTGGGGGGGGCAGTACTTC.

Points on this clone: The sample contains more than one DNA sequence encoding this CDR3. This sequence joins TRBV9 and TRBJ2-2; D unresolved. V lost 0 bases, J lost 1 base, and 7 bases lay in between. Germline lookup yields CDR1 SGDLS and CDR2 YYNGEE. This CDR3 contains 15 residues. DNA of the CDR3: TGTGCCAGCAGCGTAGATGCCGGGAACACCGGGGAGCTGTTTTTT. Protein product: CASSVDAGNTGELFF.

V gene TRBV7-3 combines with J gene TRBJ2-2; D call uncertain. The CDR3 runs 14 residues. Per germline, CDR1 SGHTA and CDR2 FQGTGA. The ends were cut back, 5 bases at V and 3 bases at J, with 10 bases in the middle. CDR3 sequence reads: CASSPGRDTGELFF. CDR3 in DNA: TGTGCCAGCAGCCCCGGACGGGACACCGGGGAGCTGTTTTTT.

The chain links TRBV7-9 to TRBJ1-2, with a tentative D call TRBD1 (6 bases). CDR3 length: 15 residues. Trimming cost V 5 bases and J 7 bases, with 20 bases left between them. Germline CDR1 reads SEHNR; CDR2 reads FQNEAQ (reference sequence). Written as DNA, the CDR3 is TGTGCCAGCAGCCGCGACAGGTTTACTCGGTCTGGCTACACCTTC. This codes for CASSRDRFTRSGYTF.

V is TRBV28 and J is TRBJ1-2; 7 bases are a match to TRBD1. V gave up 6 bases and J gave up 6 bases; unmatched junction bases: 10. The length of the CDR3 is 14 residues. The germline V gene encodes CDR1 MDHEN and CDR2 SYDVKM. CDR3 nucleotides: TGTGCCAGCAGATCGACAGGGCAGGCAAATGGCTACACCTTC. It is translated as CASRSTGQANGYTF.